A single sample is the source of the 5 T cell receptor beta chains below, sequenced in a study of blood T cell repertoires in COVID-19. The data were produced by immunoSEQ multiplex PCR, yet TCRdb's version contains in-frame clones alone and is incomplete. The sample shows roughly 150,000 clones, around 82% of them seen only once. The specimen was peripheral blood. The origin of the receptors is a man between 60 and 70 years old with acute or convalescent COVID-19.

The chain couples TRBV7-6 to TRBJ1-1; D perhaps matches TRBD1 (5 bases). The V gene's germline CDR1 is SGHVS and CDR2 FNYEAQ. The V gene lost 5 bases and the J gene lost 6 bases, with 19 bases spanning the gap. This CDR3 region has 15 residues. The CDR3 spells CASSSLAPTASEAFF. The CDR3 coding sequence is TGTGCCAGCAGCAGTCTAGCGCCGACAGCTTCTGAAGCTTTCTTT.

This chain uses TRBV28 with TRBJ1-1, with 8 bases matching TRBD1. J gave up 11 bases and V 2 bases, and 4 bases lay outside the gene matches. CDR1 is MDHEN and CDR2 is SYDVKM in the germline V gene. The CDR3 sequence is 12 residues long. The CDR3 DNA reads as TGTGCCAGCAGTTTAGGACAGGGCGCTGCTTTCTTT. This gives the protein CASSLGQGAAFF.

The rearrangement uses TRBV28 and TRBJ2-1; 7 nucleotides line up with TRBD2. V trimming: 5 bases; J trimming: 3 bases; junction bases outside the gene matches: 10. Germline assignment: CDR1 MDHEN and CDR2 SYDVKM. This CDR3 is built from 16 residues. CDR3 in amino acids: CASSPPSGEGYNEQFF. CDR3 DNA sequence: TGTGCCAGCAGTCCACCTAGCGGAGAGGGCTACAATGAGCAGTTCTTC. Supplemented by reference TRBV28 and TRBJ2-1, the full variable domain reads DVKVTQSSRYLVKRTGEKVFLECVQDMDHENMFWYRQDPGLGLRLIYFSYDVKMKEKGDIPEGYSVSREKKERFSLILESASTNQTSMYLCASSPPSGEGYNEQFFGPGTRLTVL.

V usage is TRBV24-1 and J usage is TRBJ1-2; D is possibly TRBD1 (6 bases). The V end was cut by 5 bases, the J end by 2 bases, with 11 bases between. The CDR3 is 14 residues long. CDR1 and CDR2 (germline): KGHDR, SFDVKD. The CDR3 coding sequence is TGTGCCACCAGTGGGAGACAGGAGAACTATGGCTACACCTTC. Translating it yields CATSGRQENYGYTF.

The J gene is TRBJ2-7, the V gene TRBV7-9, with TRBD2 matching over 11 bases. With 5 bases clipped from V and 2 bases from J, the junction kept 14 bases outside the gene matches. This CDR3 spans 18 amino acids. The germline gives CDR1 SEHNR, CDR2 FQNEAQ (reference sequence). The CDR3 loop reads CASSEVTSGTLATYEQYF. CDR3 nucleotides: TGTGCCAGCAGCGAGGTGACTAGCGGGACCTTAGCAACCTACGAGCAGTACTTC.